This TCR beta chain was captured by sequencing in a study of blood T cell repertoires in COVID-19. Study information: T cells, B-cell-depleted T cells, or PBMCs supplied cDNA or gDNA.

Original processing notes: Amplification of reference gene primers was used by the study to estimate nucleated cell counts. TCRdb keeps only in-frame clones here, not all; method: immunoSEQ multiplex PCR. V and J calls and clone size are given by that table; D and trimming were obtained from the DNA. The sample includes 300,000 or so clones, more than 80% seen only once; the top ten take around 6%. V gave up 6 bases and J gave up 4 bases; unmatched junction bases: 6. This CDR3 comprises 15 residues. The germline V gene encodes CDR1 SGHAT and CDR2 FQNNGV. Sequencing was carried out using peripheral blood. V usage is TRBV11-2 and J usage is TRBJ2-1; TRBD2 agrees at 10 bases. The clonotype was recovered from a man aged 18 to 30 who had recovered from COVID-19. CDR3 nucleotides: TGTGCCAGCAGGCGCCTAGCGGGGGAATACAATGAGCAGTTCTTC. Its protein is CASRRLAGEYNEQFF. The variable domain in full, completed from reference TRBV11-2 and TRBJ2-1, reads EAGVAQSPRYKIIEKRQSVAFWCNPISGHATLYWYQQILGQGPKLLIQFQNNGVVDDSQLPKDRFSAERLKGVDSTLKIQPAKLEDSAVYLCASRRLAGEYNEQFFGPGTRLTVL.